The 6 T cell receptor beta chains below were found in one sample sequenced in a study of T cells in Graves' hyperthyroidism and ophthalmopathy. RNA transcripts yielded amplified TCR beta CDR3 regions. TCR CDR3 underwent first-round RT-PCR with the HTBI primer set. Via MiXCR, TCRdb re-called the multiplex PCR reads, giving one row per CDR3 protein. The sample yields some 350,000 distinct CDR3 sequences, 12% to 15% seen once. The sample comprised blood. These receptors originate from a woman aged 40 to 50 with Graves' ophthalmopathy.

This clonotype was detected many times. This chain links TRBV20-1 with TRBJ2-1; D not resolved. Trimming shortened V by 5 bases and J by 0 bases, and 20 bases separated the two germline ends. The CDR3 totals 17 residues. In germline, CDR1 is DFQATT, CDR2 SNEGSKA (reference sequence). For the CDR3, the DNA is TGCAGTGCTCACCACGTCCTCCTGACAAGCTCCTACAATGAGCAGTTCTTC. It specifies CSAHHVLLTSSYNEQFF.

This clonotype came up many times. The chain is built from TRBV20-1 and TRBJ1-4; 7 positions match TRBD1. The ends lost 6 bases at V and 4 bases at J; junction bases unmatched: 11. This CDR3 has 15 residues. The V gene's germline CDR1 is DFQATT and CDR2 SNEGSKA (reference sequence). CDR3 region: CSASPLTGNNEKLFF. CDR3 sequence (DNA): TGCAGTGCCTCCCCCCTGACAGGGAATAATGAAAAACTGTTTTTT.

The chain carries TRBV5-1 and TRBJ2-7; TRBD1 might be the D (5 bases). V shed 4 bases and J shed 4 bases, with 15 bases lying between them. The CDR3 covers 14 residues. Germline values: CDR1 SGHRS, CDR2 YFSETQ. In DNA form, the CDR3 reads TGCGCCAGCAGCCCTACAGGCGTTCGGTACGAGCAGTACTTC. Translation gives CASSPTGVRYEQYF.

This sequence joins TRBV18 and TRBJ2-1; a weak D match, TRBD1 (6 bases). The CDR3 spans 15 residues. Trimming left V 5 bases short and J 2 bases short, with 13 bases between. CDR1 and CDR2 from the germline V gene are KGHSH and LQKENI. The CDR3 nucleotides read TGTGCCAGCTCAACAGGGTTCCCCGCCTACAATGAGCAGTTCTTC. Protein sequence: CASSTGFPAYNEQFF.

This clonotype showed up many times. The genes are TRBV20-1 and TRBJ2-7; D perhaps matches TRBD2 (8 bases). CDR1 and CDR2 (germline): DFQATT, SNEGSKA (reference sequence). V lost 0 bases to trimming and J lost 7 bases, with 19 bases between them. The CDR3 contains 15 residues. The CDR3 here is CSARDLAGQLGEQYF. Here the CDR3 DNA reads TGCAGTGCTAGAGACTTAGCGGGACAGCTCGGGGAGCAGTACTTC.

This clonotype appeared many times. The chain is built from TRBV6-1 and TRBJ1-2; 9 bases are a match to TRBD1. Germline CDR1 is MNHNS and CDR2 is SASEGT. The CDR3 length is 14 residues. V shed 10 bases, J shed 0 bases, and the junction held 6 bases outside the gene matches. The CDR3: CATRDRAPNYGYTF. The CDR3 DNA sequence: TGTGCCACCCGGGACAGGGCTCCTAACTATGGCTACACCTTC.